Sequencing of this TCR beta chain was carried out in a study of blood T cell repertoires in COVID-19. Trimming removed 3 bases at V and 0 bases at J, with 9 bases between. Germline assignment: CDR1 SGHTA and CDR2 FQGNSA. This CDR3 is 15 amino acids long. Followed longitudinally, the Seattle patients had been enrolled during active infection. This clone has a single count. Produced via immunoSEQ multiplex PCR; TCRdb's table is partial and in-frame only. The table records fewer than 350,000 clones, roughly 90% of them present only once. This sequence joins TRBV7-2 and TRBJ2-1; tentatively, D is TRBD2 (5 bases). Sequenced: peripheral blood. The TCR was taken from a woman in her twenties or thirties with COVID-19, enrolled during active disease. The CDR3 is CASSLDLSSYNEQFF. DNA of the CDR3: TGTGCCAGCAGCTTGGACTTGAGCTCCTACAATGAGCAGTTCTTC. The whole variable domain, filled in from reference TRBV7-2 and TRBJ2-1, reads GAGVSQSPSNKVTEKGKDVELRCDPISGHTALYWYRQSLGQGLEFLIYFQGNSAPDKSGLPSDRFSAERTGGSVSTLTIQRTQQEDSAVYLCASSLDLSSYNEQFFGPGTRLTVL.